The 22 T cell receptor beta chains below were found in one sample sequenced in a study of blood T cell repertoires in COVID-19. The table came from immunoSEQ multiplex PCR; TCRdb's copy has only in-frame clones and leaves some out. This sample carries some 88,000 clones, more than 75% of them seen once, and the ten largest clones take about a quarter. The sample consisted of peripheral blood. The source of these receptors is a human donor in a cohort sampled during active COVID-19.

The V gene is TRBV29-1, the J gene TRBJ2-1; 9 positions match TRBD1. Germline V gene lookup returns CDR1 SQVTM and CDR2 ANQGSEA. CDR3 length equals 15 residues. J was trimmed by 1 base and V by 5 bases; bases with no gene match: 6. CDR3 sequence: CSVSGGTGSYNEQFF. The CDR3 region has the DNA TGCAGCGTTTCCGGCGGGACAGGGTCCTACAATGAGCAGTTCTTC.

This clone was observed a handful of times. The V call is TRBV6-6, the J call TRBJ2-1; 9 bases are a match to TRBD2. The CDR3 has 15 amino acids. Trimming removed 8 bases from V and 7 bases from J; junction bases left unmatched: 12. Per germline, CDR1 MNHNY and CDR2 SVGAGI (reference sequence). The CDR3 DNA reads as TGTGCCAGCCATTACGCGCGGGAGGGGGGGAATGAGCAGTTCTTC. Its translation: CASHYAREGGNEQFF.

V usage is TRBV11-2 and J usage is TRBJ1-1; no firm D call. This CDR3 comprises 17 residues. CDR1 and CDR2 from the germline V gene are SGHAT and FQNNGV. The V end was cut by 3 bases, the J end by 3 bases, with 20 bases between. CDR3 nucleotide sequence: TGTGCCAGCAGCTTCGGTGGAGCAACCAGCTGGGACACTGAAGCTTTCTTT. Translating gives CASSFGGATSWDTEAFF.

The rearrangement links TRBV25-1 to TRBJ1-1; D might be TRBD1 (6 bases). Looked up from germline, CDR1 is MGHDK and CDR2 is SYGVNS. This CDR3 spans 15 amino acids. V gave up 3 bases and J gave up 5 bases, with 16 bases separating them. Here the CDR3 DNA reads TGTGCCAGCAGTGACTTGGACAGCGAGTCAACTGAAGCTTTCTTT. Protein sequence: CASSDLDSESTEAFF. Full variable domain (rest looked up from reference TRBV25-1 and TRBJ1-1): EADIYQTPRYLVIGTGKKITLECSQTMGHDKMYWYQQDPGMELHLIHYSYGVNSTEKGDLSSESTVSRIRTEHFPLTLESARPSHTSQYLCASSDLDSESTEAFFGQGTRLTVV.

This sequence joins TRBV5-1 and TRBJ2-5, with 7 bases aligning to TRBD1. Germline assignment: CDR1 SGHRS and CDR2 YFSETQ. This CDR3 is built from 14 residues. The trim removed 0 bases at V and 4 bases at J, leaving 3 bases unmatched. The CDR3 sequence: CASSLGTGPETQYF. CDR3 bases: TGCGCCAGCAGCTTGGGGACAGGTCCAGAGACCCAGTACTTC.

This clone came up a few times. The rearrangement uses TRBV24-1 and TRBJ2-7; no firm D call. The ends were cut back, 0 bases at V and 3 bases at J, with 11 bases in the middle. This CDR3 is built from 15 residues. Germline CDR1 reads KGHDR; CDR2 reads SFDVKD. The CDR3 nucleotides read TGTGCCACCAGTGATTTGATGCCGGAGCACTACGAGCAGTACTTC. Protein: CATSDLMPEHYEQYF.

As DNA, the CDR3 is TGTGCCAGCAGCTTAGGGGCGGGAGATACGCAGTATTTT. Translation gives CASSLGAGDTQYF. J is TRBJ2-3 and V is TRBV11-1, with D maybe TRBD2 (5 bases). CDR1 and CDR2 (germline): SGHAT, FQDESV (reference sequence). The CDR3 loop spans 13 amino acids. The germline V and J ends were trimmed by 1 base and 5 bases, with 7 bases remaining between them.

This rearrangement joins TRBV18 to TRBJ1-3; 9 bases fit TRBD1. J gave up 1 base and V 3 bases, and 1 base lay outside the gene matches. Per the germline V gene, CDR1 is KGHSH and CDR2 is LQKENI. This CDR3 contains 15 residues. As DNA, the CDR3 is TGTGCCAGCTCACCGGACAGGGGATCTGGAAACACCATATATTTT. The encoded protein is CASSPDRGSGNTIYF.

The rearrangement joins TRBV7-8 to TRBJ2-7; tentative D call: TRBD2 (5 bases). The CDR3 spans 16 residues. The V gene's germline CDR1 is SGHVS and CDR2 FQNEAQ. V was pared by 5 bases and J by 2 bases, with 19 bases between. This CDR3 reads CASSRSAVPPPYEQYF. The CDR3, as DNA: TGTGCCAGCAGCCGTAGCGCGGTTCCCCCCCCCTACGAGCAGTACTTC.

The gene calls are TRBV3-1 (or the pseudogene TRBV3-2) and TRBJ2-5, with TRBD2 identical over 10 bases. Looked up from germline, CDR1 is LGHDT and CDR2 is YNNKEL (reference sequence). Trimming took 0 bases from V and 0 from J; bases not matched to a gene: 7. The CDR3 runs to 18 residues. The CDR3 is CASSQDGLGLADQETQYF. CDR3 sequence (DNA): TGTGCCAGCAGCCAAGACGGGCTAGGACTAGCGGACCAAGAGACCCAGTACTTC.

In its sample, this clone was seen once. V is TRBV5-6 and J is TRBJ2-7, with TRBD1 identical over 8 bases. The junction had 7 bases not matched to a gene; V was cut back by 0 bases and J by 5 bases. Per germline, CDR1 SGHDT and CDR2 YYEEEE. This CDR3 comprises 15 residues. CDR3 DNA sequence: TGTGCCAGCAGCTTGGCCGGGACAGGAAAGGACGAGCAGTACTTC. Protein product: CASSLAGTGKDEQYF. Full variable domain (remainder filled in from reference TRBV5-6 and TRBJ2-7): DAGVTQSPTHLIKTRGQQVTLRCSPKSGHDTVSWYQQALGQGPQFIFQYYEEEERQRGNFPDRFSGHQFPNYSSELNVNALLLGDSALYLCASSLAGTGKDEQYFGPGTRLTVT.

The chain recombines TRBV11-3 with TRBJ1-1, with 12 bases matching TRBD1. Germline values: CDR1 SGHNT, CDR2 YENEEA. There are 14 residues in the CDR3. The trim removed 3 bases at V and 4 bases at J, leaving 0 bases unmatched. CDR3 bases: TGTGCCAGCAGCTTGGGACAGGGGGCCACTGAAGCTTTCTTT. Amino acids: CASSLGQGATEAFF.

The chain carries TRBV5-1 and TRBJ2-1; D is possibly TRBD2 (6 bases). Germline V gene data show CDR1 as SGHRS and CDR2 as YFSETQ. The germline V and J ends were trimmed by 7 bases and 5 bases, with 16 bases remaining between them. There are 14 residues in the CDR3. The CDR3 nucleotides read TGCGCCAGCTCGGGGCTAGCGATTAACAATGAGCAGTTCTTC. The encoded protein is CASSGLAINNEQFF. The whole variable domain, filled in from reference TRBV5-1 and TRBJ2-1, reads KAGVTQTPRYLIKTRGQQVTLSCSPISGHRSVSWYQQTPGQGLQFLFEYFSETQRNKGNFPGRFSGRQFSNSRSEMNVSTLELGDSALYLCASSGLAINNEQFFGPGTRLTVL.

The genes are TRBV6-5 and TRBJ2-2, with D perhaps TRBD1 (6 bases). V was trimmed by 5 bases and J by 5 bases, leaving 15 bases between them. The CDR3 length is 15 residues. Germline CDR1 MNHEY, CDR2 SVGAGI. CDR3 sequence (DNA): TGTGCCAGCAGTCCTAGATACAGGGCTACCGGGGAGCTGTTTTTT. Protein: CASSPRYRATGELFF.

V is TRBV7-9 and J is TRBJ1-5, with D maybe TRBD1 (5 bases). Trimming stripped 1 base from V and 1 base from J, with 8 bases between. The germline CDR1 and CDR2 sequences are SEHNR and FQNEAQ (reference sequence). This CDR3 contains 15 residues. For the CDR3, the DNA is TGTGCCAGCAGCTTAGGTCAGGGAAGCAATCAGCCCCAGCATTTT. Translation gives CASSLGQGSNQPQHF. The entire variable domain, with the rest obtained from reference TRBV7-9 and TRBJ1-5, is as follows: DTGVSQNPRHKITKRGQNVTFRCDPISEHNRLYWYRQTLGQGPEFLTYFQNEAQLEKSRLLSDRFSAERPKGSFSTLEIQRTEQGDSAMYLCASSLGQGSNQPQHFGDGTRLSIL.

The gene calls are TRBV24-1 and TRBJ2-5; TRBD1 aligns across 8 bases. The V segment lost 4 bases and the J segment 0 bases; nucleotides outside the gene matches: 6. Germline V gene data show CDR1 as KGHDR and CDR2 as SFDVKD. The CDR3 covers 16 residues. The CDR3 loop reads CATSDRGQGYQETQYF. Written as DNA, the CDR3 is TGTGCCACCAGTGACCGTGGACAGGGATACCAAGAGACCCAGTACTTC.

The chain uses TRBV4-1 and TRBJ1-1; 8 bases are shared with TRBD1. Germline CDR1 MGHRA, CDR2 YSYEKL. Trimming at V came to 0 bases and at J to 3 bases, leaving 12 bases not matched to a gene. The CDR3 has 18 residues. CDR3: CASSQDPPGGAKDTEAFF. Written as DNA, the CDR3 is TGCGCCAGCAGCCAAGATCCGCCAGGGGGCGCGAAGGACACTGAAGCTTTCTTT.

The DNA for the CDR3 is TGTGCCAGCAGTGAAGTGGGCAGGTTCTACGAGCAGTACTTC. Protein: CASSEVGRFYEQYF. This chain links TRBV6-1 with TRBJ2-7; D remains unclear. V dropped 1 base and J dropped 3 bases, with 10 bases sitting between them. Per germline, CDR1 MNHNS and CDR2 SASEGT. CDR3 length equals 14 residues.

V gene TRBV6-2 or TRBV6-3 combines with J gene TRBJ2-7; 8 bases agree with TRBD1. With 5 bases clipped from V and 3 bases from J, the junction kept 12 bases outside the gene matches. Germline values: CDR1 MNHEY, CDR2 SVGEGT. The CDR3 sequence is 16 residues long. The CDR3 sequence: CASSQAHGRGHYEQYF. The CDR3, as DNA: TGTGCCAGCAGTCAGGCCCATGGCAGGGGGCACTACGAGCAGTACTTC.

The chain joins TRBV30 to TRBJ2-3, with TRBD2 matching 9 bases. Germline CDR1 reads GTSNPN; CDR2 reads SVGIG (reference sequence). This CDR3 spans 11 amino acids. Germline trimming cut 5 bases from V and 13 bases from J; bases unmatched to any gene: 7. CDR3 bases: TGTGCCTGGGGAACCCAGCGGGGGGAGTATTTT. Amino acid sequence: CAWGTQRGEYF.

The CDR3 bases are TGTGCCTGGAGTAAAAGGGGGTTGTACTATGGCTACACCTTC. As protein: CAWSKRGLYYGYTF. This sequence joins TRBV30 and TRBJ1-2, with a tentative D call TRBD1 (6 bases). V lost 2 bases to trimming and J lost 3 bases, with 13 bases between them. Germline CDR1 GTSNPN, CDR2 SVGIG (reference sequence). The CDR3 contains 14 residues.

The rearrangement joins TRBV2 to TRBJ2-6; TRBD1 is a possible D gene (6 bases). V gave up 4 bases and J gave up 2 bases, with 15 bases separating them. The CDR3 has 17 amino acids. Germline-derived CDR1 and CDR2 are SNHLY and FYNNEI. The CDR3 loop reads CASSARTELAGANVLTF. DNA of the CDR3: TGTGCCAGCAGTGCCCGGACAGAGCTGGCTGGGGCCAACGTCCTGACTTTC.